The present T cell receptor beta chain was sequenced within a study of CD8+CD57+ T cells in acquired aplastic anemia. It was patients with CD8+CD57+ cell expansion by flow cytometry who were chosen for sequencing. The template for TCR beta VDJ and CDR3 sequence profiling was genomic DNA. TCRdb reprocessed the reads with MiXCR, giving one entry per CDR3 protein. The sample lists over 150,000 distinct CDR3 sequences, 60% to 80% occurring once. CDR1 and CDR2 from the germline V gene are LNHDA and SQIVND (reference sequence). The CDR3 is made up of 13 amino acids. V lost 2 bases and J lost 3, with 7 bases in between. The table lists this clonotype with many counts.

The receptor was isolated from a human donor with aplastic anemia. The V call is TRBV19, the J call TRBJ1-1, with D unresolved. Sample: sorted CD4+, CD8+, or CD8+CD57+ T cells (not recorded which) from PBMCs. The CDR3: CASSIWIYTEAFF. The CDR3 nucleotides are TGTGCCAGTAGTATATGGATTTACACTGAAGCTTTCTTT.